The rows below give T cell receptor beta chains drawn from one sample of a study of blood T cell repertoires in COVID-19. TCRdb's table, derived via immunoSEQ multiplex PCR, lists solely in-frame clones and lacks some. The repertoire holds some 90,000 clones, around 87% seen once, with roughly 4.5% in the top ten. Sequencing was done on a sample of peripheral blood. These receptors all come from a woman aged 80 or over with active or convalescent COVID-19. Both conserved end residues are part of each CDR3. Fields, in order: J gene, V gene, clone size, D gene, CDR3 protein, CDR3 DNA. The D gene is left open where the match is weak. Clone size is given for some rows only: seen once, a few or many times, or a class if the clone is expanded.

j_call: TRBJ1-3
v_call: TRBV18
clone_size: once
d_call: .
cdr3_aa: CASSSVTNSGNTIYF
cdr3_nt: TGTGCCAGCTCTTCGGTGACAAACTCTGGAAACACCATATATTTT

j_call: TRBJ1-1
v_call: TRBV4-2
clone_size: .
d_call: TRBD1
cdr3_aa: CASSQTQGVVNTEAFF
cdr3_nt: TGTGCCAGCAGCCAAACCCAGGGGGTGGTGAACACTGAAGCTTTCTTT

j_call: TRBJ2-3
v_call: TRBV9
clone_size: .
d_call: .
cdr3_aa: CASSDGWADTQYF
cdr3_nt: TGTGCCAGCAGCGACGGGTGGGCAGATACGCAGTATTTT

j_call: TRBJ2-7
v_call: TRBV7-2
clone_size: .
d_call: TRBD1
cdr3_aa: CASSSRGGTGGIYEQYF
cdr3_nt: TGTGCCAGCAGCTCGCGGGGTGGGACAGGGGGGATCTACGAGCAGTACTTC

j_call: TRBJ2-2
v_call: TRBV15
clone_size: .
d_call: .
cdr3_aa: CATSRDRSGAGELFF
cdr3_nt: TGTGCCACCAGCAGAGATCGATCGGGGGCCGGGGAGCTGTTTTTT

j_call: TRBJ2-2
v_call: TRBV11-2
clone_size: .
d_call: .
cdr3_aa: CASRIIVNTGELFF
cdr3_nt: TGTGCCAGCAGGATTATAGTTAACACCGGGGAGCTGTTTTTT

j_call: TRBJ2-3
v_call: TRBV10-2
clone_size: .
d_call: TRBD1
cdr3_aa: CASSVTGAVGDTQYF
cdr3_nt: TGCGCCAGCAGTGTCACAGGGGCTGTCGGAGATACGCAGTATTTT

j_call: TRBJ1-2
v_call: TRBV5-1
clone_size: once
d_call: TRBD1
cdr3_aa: CASSLEGAGSYTF
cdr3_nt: TGCGCCAGCAGCTTGGAGGGGGCGGGGAGCTACACCTTC

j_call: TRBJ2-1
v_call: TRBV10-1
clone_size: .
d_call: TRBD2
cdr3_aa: CASSDRTSGSNEQFF
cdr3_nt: TGCGCCAGCAGTGATAGGACTAGCGGGAGCAATGAGCAGTTCTTC

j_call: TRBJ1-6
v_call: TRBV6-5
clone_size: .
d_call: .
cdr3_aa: CASSLRGRGYNSPLHF
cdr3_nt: TGTGCCAGCAGTTTGCGGGGGAGGGGGTATAATTCACCCCTCCACTTT

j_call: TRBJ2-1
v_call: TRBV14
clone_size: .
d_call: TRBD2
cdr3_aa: CASSQGSGLVEFF
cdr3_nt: TGTGCCAGCAGCCAAGGCTCTGGACTAGTCGAGTTCTTC

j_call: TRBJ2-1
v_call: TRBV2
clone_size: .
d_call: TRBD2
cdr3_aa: CASSEALRKRDYNEQFF
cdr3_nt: TGTGCCAGCAGTGAAGCGCTTCGGAAGCGGGATTACAATGAGCAGTTCTTC

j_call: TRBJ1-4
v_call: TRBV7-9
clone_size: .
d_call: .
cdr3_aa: CASSLGQGSTNEKLFF
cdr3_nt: TGTGCCAGCAGCTTAGGCCAGGGGTCTACTAATGAAAAACTGTTTTTT

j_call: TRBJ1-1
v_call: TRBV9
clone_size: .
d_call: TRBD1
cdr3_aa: CASSVSTGMNTEAFF
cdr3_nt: TGTGCCAGCAGCGTATCGACAGGGATGAACACTGAAGCTTTCTTT

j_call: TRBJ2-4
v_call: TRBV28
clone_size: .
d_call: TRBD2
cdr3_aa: CASSLAPSGTGQYF
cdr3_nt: TGTGCCAGCAGTCTGGCGCCTAGCGGGACGGGCCAGTACTTC

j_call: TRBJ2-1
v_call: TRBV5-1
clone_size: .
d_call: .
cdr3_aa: CASSLYSSGSNNEQFF
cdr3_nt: TGCGCCAGCAGCTTGTACTCCAGCGGTTCCAACAATGAGCAGTTCTTC

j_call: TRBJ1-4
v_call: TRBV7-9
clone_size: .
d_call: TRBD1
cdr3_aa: CASSSPGQEPTNEKLFF
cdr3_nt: TGTGCCAGCAGTTCGCCGGGACAGGAGCCAACTAATGAAAAACTGTTTTTT

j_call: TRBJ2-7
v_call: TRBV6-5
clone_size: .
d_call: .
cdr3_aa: CASRPAVGDSYEQYF
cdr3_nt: TGTGCCAGCAGACCCGCAGTCGGGGACTCCTACGAGCAGTACTTC

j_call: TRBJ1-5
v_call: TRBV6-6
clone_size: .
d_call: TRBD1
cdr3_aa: CASSGQGRNQPQHF
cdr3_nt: TGTGCCAGCAGTGGACAGGGGCGCAATCAGCCCCAGCATTTT

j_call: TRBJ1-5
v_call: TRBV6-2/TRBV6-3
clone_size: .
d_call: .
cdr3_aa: CASSYRGGRQPQHF
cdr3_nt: TGTGCCAGCAGTTATAGGGGGGGTAGACAGCCCCAGCATTTT

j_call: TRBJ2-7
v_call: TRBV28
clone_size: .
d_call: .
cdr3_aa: CASSLRYEQYF
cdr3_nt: TGTGCCAGCAGTTTGAGATACGAGCAGTACTTC

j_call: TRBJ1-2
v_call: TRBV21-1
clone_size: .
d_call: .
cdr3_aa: CASSATGRVGRNYGYTF
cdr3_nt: TGTGCCAGCAGCGCCACGGGGAGGGTAGGTCGGAACTATGGCTACACCTTC

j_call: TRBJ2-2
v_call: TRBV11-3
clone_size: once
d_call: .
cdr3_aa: CASSSKGFTGELFF
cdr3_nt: TGTGCCAGCAGCTCCAAGGGGTTCACCGGGGAGCTGTTTTTT

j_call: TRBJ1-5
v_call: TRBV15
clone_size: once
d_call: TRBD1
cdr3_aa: CATEDRENNQPQHF
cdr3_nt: TGTGCCACCGAGGACAGGGAAAACAATCAGCCCCAGCATTTT

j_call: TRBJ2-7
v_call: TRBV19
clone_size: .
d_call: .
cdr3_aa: CANKGTPPYEQYF
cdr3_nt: TGTGCCAATAAAGGGACACCCCCCTACGAGCAGTACTTC

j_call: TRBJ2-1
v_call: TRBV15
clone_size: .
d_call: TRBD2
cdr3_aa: CATGSAGGQFRDEQFF
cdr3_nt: TGTGCGACCGGGTCAGCGGGAGGGCAGTTTCGCGATGAGCAGTTCTTC

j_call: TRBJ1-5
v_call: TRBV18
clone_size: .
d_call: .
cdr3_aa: CASSQGYNQPQHF
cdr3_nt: TGTGCCAGCTCACAGGGGTACAATCAGCCCCAGCATTTT

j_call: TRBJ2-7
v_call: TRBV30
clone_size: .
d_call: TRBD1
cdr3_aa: CAWGTGNYEQYF
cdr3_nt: TGTGCCTGGGGGACAGGGAACTACGAGCAGTACTTC

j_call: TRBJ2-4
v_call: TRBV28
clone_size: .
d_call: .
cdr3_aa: CASSVGTGMGAKNIQYF
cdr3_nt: TGTGCCAGCAGTGTAGGTACAGGGATGGGGGCCAAAAACATTCAGTACTTC

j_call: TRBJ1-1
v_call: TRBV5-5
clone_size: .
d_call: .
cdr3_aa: CASSSTGGVNTEAFF
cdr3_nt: TGTGCCAGCAGCTCCACGGGGGGCGTCAACACTGAAGCTTTCTTT

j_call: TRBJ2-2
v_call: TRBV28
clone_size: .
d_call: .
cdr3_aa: CASSSVRPNTGELFF
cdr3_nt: TGTGCCAGCAGTTCTGTCAGGCCGAACACCGGGGAGCTGTTTTTT

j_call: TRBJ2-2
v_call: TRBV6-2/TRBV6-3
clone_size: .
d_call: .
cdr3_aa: CASSYREVTGELFF
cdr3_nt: TGTGCCAGCAGTTACAGGGAGGTCACCGGGGAGCTGTTTTTT

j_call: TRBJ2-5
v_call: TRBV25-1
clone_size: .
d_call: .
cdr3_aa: CASSEGGAEKGTQYF
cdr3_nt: TGTGCCAGCAGTGAGGGGGGGGCAGAGAAGGGGACCCAGTACTTC

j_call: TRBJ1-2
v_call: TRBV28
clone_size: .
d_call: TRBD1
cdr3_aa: CASEQGDYGYTF
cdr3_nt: TGTGCCAGCGAACAGGGGGACTATGGCTACACCTTC

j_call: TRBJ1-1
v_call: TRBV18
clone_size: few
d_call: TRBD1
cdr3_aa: CASSRDRETEAFF
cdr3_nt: TGTGCCAGCTCCCGTGACAGGGAGACTGAAGCTTTCTTT

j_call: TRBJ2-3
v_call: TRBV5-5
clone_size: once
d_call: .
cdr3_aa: CASSLPTAASTDTQYF
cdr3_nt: TGTGCCAGCAGCTTACCGACAGCTGCTAGCACAGATACGCAGTATTTT

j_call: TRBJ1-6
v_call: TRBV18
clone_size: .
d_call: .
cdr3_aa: CASSPLRGRDNSPLHF
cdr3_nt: TGTGCCAGCTCACCACTAAGGGGAAGGGATAATTCACCCCTCCACTTT

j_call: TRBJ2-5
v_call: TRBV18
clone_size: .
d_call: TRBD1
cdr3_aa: CASSPGQGHQETQYF
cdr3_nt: TGTGCCAGCTCACCGGGACAGGGGCACCAAGAGACCCAGTACTTC

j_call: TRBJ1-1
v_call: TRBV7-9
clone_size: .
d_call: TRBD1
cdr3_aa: CASSDRESHTEAFF
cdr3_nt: TGTGCCAGCAGTGACAGGGAATCTCACACTGAAGCTTTCTTT

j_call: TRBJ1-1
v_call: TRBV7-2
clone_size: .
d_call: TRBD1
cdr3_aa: CASSWDSLNTEAFF
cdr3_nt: TGTGCCAGCAGCTGGGACAGCCTGAACACTGAAGCTTTCTTT

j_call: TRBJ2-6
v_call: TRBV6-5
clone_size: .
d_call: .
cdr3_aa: CASSYYGAGANVLTF
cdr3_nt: TGTGCCAGCAGTTACTATGGGGCAGGGGCCAACGTCCTGACTTTC

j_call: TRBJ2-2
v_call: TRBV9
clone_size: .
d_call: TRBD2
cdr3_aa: CASSVGLAGVSTGELFF
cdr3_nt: TGTGCCAGCAGCGTCGGGCTAGCGGGAGTCAGCACCGGGGAGCTGTTTTTT

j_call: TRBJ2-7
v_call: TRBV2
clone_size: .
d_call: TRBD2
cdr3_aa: CASSELAGFGEQYF
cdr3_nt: TGTGCCAGCAGTGAACTAGCGGGGTTTGGCGAGCAGTACTTC

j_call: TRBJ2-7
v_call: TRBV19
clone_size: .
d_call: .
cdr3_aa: CASSPRQPGEYEQYF
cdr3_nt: TGTGCCAGTAGTCCCCGACAGCCTGGTGAATACGAGCAGTACTTC

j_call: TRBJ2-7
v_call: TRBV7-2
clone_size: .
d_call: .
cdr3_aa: CASSLVSSYEQYF
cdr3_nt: TGTGCCAGCAGCTTAGTTAGCTCCTACGAGCAGTACTTC

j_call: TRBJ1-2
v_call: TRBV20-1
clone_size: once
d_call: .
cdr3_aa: CSASVGAGYGYTF
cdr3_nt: TGCAGTGCTAGTGTGGGGGCAGGCTATGGCTACACCTTC

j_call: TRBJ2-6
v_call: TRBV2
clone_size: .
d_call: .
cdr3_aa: CASTSPEGANVLTF
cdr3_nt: TGTGCCAGCACCTCCCCGGAGGGGGCCAACGTCCTGACTTTC

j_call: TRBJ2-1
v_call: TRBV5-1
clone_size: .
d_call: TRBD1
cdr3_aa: CASSFQTGDEQFF
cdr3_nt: TGCGCCAGCAGCTTCCAGACAGGGGATGAGCAGTTCTTC

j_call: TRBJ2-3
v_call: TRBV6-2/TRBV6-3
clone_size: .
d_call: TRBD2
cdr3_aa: CASSPELAGGGDTQYF
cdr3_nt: TGTGCCAGCAGCCCCGAACTAGCGGGAGGTGGAGATACGCAGTATTTT

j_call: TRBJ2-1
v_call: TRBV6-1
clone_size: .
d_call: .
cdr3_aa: CASSETLGTSNEQFF
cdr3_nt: TGTGCCAGCAGTGAGACACTAGGGACAAGCAATGAGCAGTTCTTC

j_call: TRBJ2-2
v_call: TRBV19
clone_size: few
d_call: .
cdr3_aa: CASRKGANTGELFF
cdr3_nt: TGTGCCAGTAGGAAAGGGGCGAACACCGGGGAGCTGTTTTTT

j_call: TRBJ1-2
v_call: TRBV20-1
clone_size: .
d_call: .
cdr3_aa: CSARTDYGYTF
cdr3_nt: TGCAGTGCTAGAACGGACTATGGCTACACCTTC

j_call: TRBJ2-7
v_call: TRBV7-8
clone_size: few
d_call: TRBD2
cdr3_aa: CASSLTTSGSQTHEQYF
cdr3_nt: TGTGCCAGCAGCTTAACGACTAGCGGGAGCCAAACCCACGAGCAGTACTTC

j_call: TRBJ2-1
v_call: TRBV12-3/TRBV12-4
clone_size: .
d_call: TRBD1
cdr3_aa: CASSTGQRNEQFF
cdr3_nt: TGTGCCAGCAGTACGGGACAGAGGAATGAGCAGTTCTTC

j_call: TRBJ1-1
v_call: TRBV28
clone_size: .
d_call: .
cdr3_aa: CATSTGLNTEAFF
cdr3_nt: TGTGCCACATCAACAGGCTTGAACACTGAAGCTTTCTTT